These 4 T cell receptor beta chains were sequenced from one sample in a study of CD8 T cells in Susac syndrome. With random hexamers, 0.5 to 1 ug RNA was reverse transcribed. TCRdb recomputed calls from the immunoSEQ multiplex PCR reads with MiXCR, one row per CDR3 protein. The repertoire holds some 160,000 distinct CDR3 sequences, with 90% to 96% as singletons. The sample comprised CD4+ T cells from PBMCs. Receptors were obtained from a human donor with Susac syndrome.

V and J are TRBV2 and TRBJ2-7; no definite D call. Germline V gene lookup returns CDR1 SNHLY and CDR2 FYNNEI. The CDR3 has 12 amino acids. Between the trimmed V and J ends, which lost 4 bases and 0 bases, there was a span of 4 bases. CDR3 DNA: TGTGCCAGCAGTGGGAGCTCCTACGAGCAGTACTTC. It specifies CASSGSSYEQYF.

The chain is built from TRBV29-1 and TRBJ1-1, with TRBD1 matching 8 bases. V was pared by 4 bases and J by 1 base, with 2 bases of the junction left unmatched. CDR1 and CDR2 from the germline V gene are SQVTM and ANQGSEA. The CDR3 covers 13 residues. The CDR3 DNA reads as TGCAGCGTTGTGGGACAGGCGAACACTGAAGCTTTCTTT. It codes for CSVVGQANTEAFF.

The chain recombines TRBV29-1 with TRBJ1-2; TRBD1 aligns across 7 bases. V lost 3 bases and J lost 6; bases outside the gene matches: 7. The CDR3 is made up of 13 amino acids. Germline CDR1 reads SQVTM; CDR2 reads ANQGSEA. The CDR3: CSVEVTGRNGYTF. The DNA for the CDR3 is TGCAGCGTTGAGGTGACAGGGAGGAATGGCTACACCTTC.

The rearrangement joins TRBV18 to TRBJ2-7; 12 nucleotides align to TRBD1. The V gene end was trimmed by 5 bases and the J gene end by 5 bases; junction bases not matched to a gene: 10. In germline, CDR1 is KGHSH, CDR2 LQKENI. The CDR3 length is 16 residues. The CDR3 DNA is TGTGCCAGCTCAGGGGGACAGGGGGCTTTACGGAACGAGCAGTACTTC. Translated, it gives CASSGGQGALRNEQYF. Using reference TRBV18 and TRBJ2-7 for the parts outside the CDR3, the full variable domain is NAGVMQNPRHLVRRRGQEARLRCSPMKGHSHVYWYRQLPEEGLKFMVYLQKENIIDESGMPKERFSAEFPKEGPSILRIQQVVRGDSAAYFCASSGGQGALRNEQYFGPGTRLTVT.